A few counts support the clone carrying this T cell receptor (beta chain). Its antigen is undetermined. The data originate from a study of cytomegalovirus exposure and HLA in healthy donors. Study conclusions and caveats: The tendency of first-cohort TCR clusters to co-occur in the approximately 120 validation repertoires was identified by a subsequent analysis. Overall, approximately 180 TCR beta chains were annotated as cytomegalovirus-associated. It was confirmed in vitro that three of the CMV-associated chains were specific for CMV antigens.

This CDR3 contains 13 residues. Germline CDR1 reads MNHNS; CDR2 reads SASEGT. Trimming removed 4 bases from V and 7 bases from J, with 8 bases in between. Separate from the approximately 670-subject first cohort, the roughly 120-subject validation cohort was the one that the donors belonged to. Sequenced by immunoSEQ multiplex PCR; TCRdb stores in-frame clones only, minus some. The sample holds about 190,000 clones, roughly 86% seen once. This receptor was identified in a woman between 18 and 29 years old in good health and CMV-seronegative. This chain joins TRBV6-1 and TRBJ1-6; D gene uncertain. Sequenced sample: PBMCs. In DNA, the CDR3 is TGTGCCAGCAGTGCAGGTCAGAATTCACCCCTCCACTTT. It translates to CASSAGQNSPLHF.